This T cell receptor beta chain was documented in a study of Graves' ophthalmopathy and Graves' hyperthyroidism. Whole-study context: Peripheral blood collection took place at initial diagnosis, before any treatment. Study-level points and caveats: From stable hyperthyroidism, ophthalmopathy was separated by a 13-signature model with 85% to 90% sensitivity and under 84% specificity. Blood contained most expanded thyroid clonotypes exceeding 0.001 frequency.

RNA transcripts were the source from which TCR beta CDR3 regions were amplified. The authors performed first-round RT-PCR with HTBI primers and then a second-round multiplex PCR. TCRdb ran MiXCR on the multiplex PCR reads and lists one entry per CDR3 protein. The sample records 740,000 or so distinct CDR3 sequences, around 40% being singletons. The CDR3 runs to 14 residues. Germline V gene lookup returns CDR1 SNHLY and CDR2 FYNNEI. V was cut by 6 bases and J by 1 base, with 12 bases left in between. Only a few counts were recorded for this clonotype. The antigen is undetermined. J is TRBJ1-1 and V is TRBV2; D might be TRBD1 (5 bases). This TCR was recovered from an adult man with Graves' ophthalmopathy. Sequencing input: peripheral blood. The CDR3 coding sequence is TGTGCCAGCAGCGTGAATGGGGGGAACACTGAAGCTTTCTTT. Protein: CASSVNGGNTEAFF.